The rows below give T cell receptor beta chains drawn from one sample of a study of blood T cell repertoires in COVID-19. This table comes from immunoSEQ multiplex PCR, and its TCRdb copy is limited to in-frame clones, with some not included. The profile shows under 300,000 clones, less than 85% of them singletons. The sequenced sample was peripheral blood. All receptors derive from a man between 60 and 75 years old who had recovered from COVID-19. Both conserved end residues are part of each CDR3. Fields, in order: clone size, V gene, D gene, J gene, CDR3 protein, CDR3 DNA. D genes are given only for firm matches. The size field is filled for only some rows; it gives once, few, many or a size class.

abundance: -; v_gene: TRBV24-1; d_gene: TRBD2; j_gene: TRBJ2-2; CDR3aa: CATIGGCGRRERANGTGELFF; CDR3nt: TGTGCCACCATAGGAGGTTGCGGGCGGCGGGAGAGGGCAAATGGGACCGGGGAGCTGTTTTTT
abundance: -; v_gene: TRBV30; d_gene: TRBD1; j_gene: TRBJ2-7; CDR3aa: CAWSVQGAYEQYF; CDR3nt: TGTGCCTGGAGTGTTCAGGGGGCCTACGAGCAGTACTTC
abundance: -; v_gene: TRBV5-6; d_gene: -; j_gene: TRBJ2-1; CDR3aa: CASSLVGRSSYNEQFF; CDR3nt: TGTGCCAGCAGCTTGGTTGGCCGCAGCTCCTACAATGAGCAGTTCTTC
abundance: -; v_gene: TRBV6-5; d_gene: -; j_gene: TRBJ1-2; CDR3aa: CASRIPGNPNYGYTF; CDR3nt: TGTGCCAGCAGGATTCCAGGGAATCCTAACTATGGCTACACCTTC
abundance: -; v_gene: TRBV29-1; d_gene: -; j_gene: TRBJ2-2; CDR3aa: CSAGQIHTGELFF; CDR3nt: TGCAGCGCTGGACAGATTCACACCGGGGAGCTGTTTTTT
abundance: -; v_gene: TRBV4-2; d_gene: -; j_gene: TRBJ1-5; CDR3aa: CASSQEANSLRGPQHF; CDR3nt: TGTGCCAGCAGCCAAGAAGCGAACAGCCTCCGGGGGCCCCAGCATTTT
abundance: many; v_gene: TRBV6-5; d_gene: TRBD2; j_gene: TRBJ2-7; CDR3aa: CASRPLAGDLEQYF; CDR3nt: TGTGCCAGCCGTCCTCTAGCGGGAGACCTCGAGCAGTACTTC
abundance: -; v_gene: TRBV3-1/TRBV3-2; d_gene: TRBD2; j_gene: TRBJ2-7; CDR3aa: CASSQAPGGYEQYF; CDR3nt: TGTGCCAGCAGCCAAGCACCGGGGGGCTACGAGCAGTACTTC
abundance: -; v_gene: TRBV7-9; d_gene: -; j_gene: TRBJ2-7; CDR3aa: CASSLGGEWTVTYEQYF; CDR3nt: TGTGCCAGCAGCTTAGGGGGGGAATGGACCGTAACCTACGAGCAGTACTTC
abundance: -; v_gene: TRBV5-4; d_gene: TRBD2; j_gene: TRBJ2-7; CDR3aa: CASSLKRSSGSNEQYF; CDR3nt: TGTGCCAGCAGCTTGAAAAGGTCCAGCGGGAGCAACGAGCAGTACTTC
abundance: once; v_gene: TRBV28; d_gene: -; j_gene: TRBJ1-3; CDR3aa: CASSWGGISGNTIYF; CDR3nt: TGTGCCAGCAGTTGGGGGGGCATCTCTGGAAACACCATATATTTT
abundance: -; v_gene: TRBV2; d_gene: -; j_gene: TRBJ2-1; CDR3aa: CASSEAYSDEQFF; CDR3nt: TGTGCCAGCAGTGAAGCGTATAGCGATGAGCAGTTCTTC
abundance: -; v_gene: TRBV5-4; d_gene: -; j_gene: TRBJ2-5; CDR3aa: CASSLANQLGKTQYF; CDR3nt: TGTGCCAGCAGCTTGGCGAATCAACTAGGGAAGACCCAGTACTTC
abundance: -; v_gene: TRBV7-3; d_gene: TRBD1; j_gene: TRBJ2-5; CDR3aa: CASSSHRGTTQYF; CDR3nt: TGTGCCAGCAGCTCCCACAGGGGAACGACCCAGTACTTC
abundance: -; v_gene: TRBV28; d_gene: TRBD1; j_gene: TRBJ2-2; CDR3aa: CASSFSTGAITGELFF; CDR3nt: TGTGCCAGCAGTTTCAGCACAGGGGCTATCACCGGGGAGCTGTTTTTT
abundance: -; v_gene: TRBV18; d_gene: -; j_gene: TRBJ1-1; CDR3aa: CASSRKDGAEAFF; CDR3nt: TGTGCCAGCTCGCGCAAGGACGGGGCTGAAGCTTTCTTT
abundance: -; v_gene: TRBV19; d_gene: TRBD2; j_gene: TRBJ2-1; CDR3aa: CASSVLSSGSGNEQFF; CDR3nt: TGTGCCAGTAGTGTGTTGTCTAGCGGGAGTGGTAATGAGCAGTTCTTC
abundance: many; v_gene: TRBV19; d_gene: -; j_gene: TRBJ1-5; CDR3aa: CASSIGTRNNQPQHF; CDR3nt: TGTGCCAGTAGTATTGGGACAAGAAACAATCAGCCCCAGCATTTT
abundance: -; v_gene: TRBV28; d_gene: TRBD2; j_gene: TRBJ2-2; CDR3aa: CASSRRGVNTGELFF; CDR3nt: TGTGCCAGCAGTAGGCGGGGGGTCAACACCGGGGAGCTGTTTTTT
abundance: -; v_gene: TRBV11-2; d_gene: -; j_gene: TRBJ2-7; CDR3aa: CASSFGGGGYEQYF; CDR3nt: TGTGCCAGCAGCTTCGGGGGTGGGGGCTACGAGCAGTACTTC
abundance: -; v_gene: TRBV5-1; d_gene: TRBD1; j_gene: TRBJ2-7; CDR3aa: CASSLTGGYEQYF; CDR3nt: TGCGCCAGCAGCTTGACAGGGGGCTACGAGCAGTACTTC
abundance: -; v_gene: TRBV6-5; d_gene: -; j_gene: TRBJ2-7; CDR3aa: CASRKEGVEYEQYF; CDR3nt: TGTGCCAGCAGGAAGGAAGGGGTAGAGTACGAGCAGTACTTC
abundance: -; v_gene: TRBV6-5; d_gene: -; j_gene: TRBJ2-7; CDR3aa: CASSKPGLYEQYF; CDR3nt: TGTGCCAGCAGTAAACCTGGACTGTACGAGCAGTACTTC
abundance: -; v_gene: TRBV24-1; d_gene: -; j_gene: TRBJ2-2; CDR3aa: CATSDPAGPTTGELFF; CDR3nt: TGTGCCACCAGTGACCCAGCGGGTCCAACCACCGGGGAGCTGTTTTTT
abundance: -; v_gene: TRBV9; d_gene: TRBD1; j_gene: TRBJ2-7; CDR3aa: CASSAGTGTGIYEQYF; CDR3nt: TGTGCCAGCAGCGCCGGAACCGGGACAGGGATCTACGAGCAGTACTTC
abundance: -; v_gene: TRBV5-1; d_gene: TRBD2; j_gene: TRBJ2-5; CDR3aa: CASSIQGLAGVKSETQYF; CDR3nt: TGCGCCAGCAGCATACAAGGACTAGCGGGAGTAAAGTCGGAGACCCAGTACTTC
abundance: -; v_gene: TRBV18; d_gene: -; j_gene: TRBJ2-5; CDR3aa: CASSNGGGKETQYF; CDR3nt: TGTGCCAGCTCAAACGGAGGAGGAAAAGAGACCCAGTACTTC
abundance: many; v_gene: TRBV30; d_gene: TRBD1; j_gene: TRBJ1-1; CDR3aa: CAWRTGTVEAFF; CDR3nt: TGTGCCTGGAGAACGGGGACAGTTGAAGCTTTCTTT
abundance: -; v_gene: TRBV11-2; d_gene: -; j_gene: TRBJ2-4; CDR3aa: CASSRGLADQAKNIQYF; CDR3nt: TGTGCCAGCAGTCGGGGTTTGGCGGACCAAGCCAAAAACATTCAGTACTTC
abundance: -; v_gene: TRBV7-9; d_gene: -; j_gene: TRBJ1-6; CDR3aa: CASSPIQGTSPLHF; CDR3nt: TGTGCCAGCAGCCCCATCCAGGGAACCTCACCCCTCCACTTT
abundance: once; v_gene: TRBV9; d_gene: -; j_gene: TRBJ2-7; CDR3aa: CASSVAAGAYSYEQYF; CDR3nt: TGTGCCAGCAGCGTAGCAGCAGGGGCGTACTCCTACGAGCAGTACTTC
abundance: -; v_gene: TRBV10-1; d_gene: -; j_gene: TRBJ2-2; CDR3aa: CASSRDSTNTGELFF; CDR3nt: TGCGCCAGCAGTCGGGACTCTACGAACACCGGGGAGCTGTTTTTT
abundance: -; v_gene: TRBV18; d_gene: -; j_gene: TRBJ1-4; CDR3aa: CASSPRSQNEKLFF; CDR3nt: TGTGCCAGCTCACCACGATCCCAGAATGAAAAACTGTTTTTT
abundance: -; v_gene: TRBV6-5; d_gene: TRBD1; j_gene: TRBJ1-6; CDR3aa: CASSYRPTGSNSPLHF; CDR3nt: TGTGCCAGCAGTTATCGTCCGACAGGGAGTAATTCACCCCTCCACTTT
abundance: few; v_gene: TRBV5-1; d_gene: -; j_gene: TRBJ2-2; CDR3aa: CASRIGVGTGELFF; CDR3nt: TGCGCCAGCCGGATCGGGGTTGGCACCGGGGAGCTGTTTTTT
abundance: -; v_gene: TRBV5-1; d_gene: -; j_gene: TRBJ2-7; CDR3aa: CASSLGQINYEQYF; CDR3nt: TGCGCCAGCAGCTTGGGGCAGATCAACTACGAGCAGTACTTC
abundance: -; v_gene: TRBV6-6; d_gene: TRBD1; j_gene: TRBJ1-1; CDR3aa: CASSYRGQGDTEAFF; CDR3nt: TGTGCCAGCAGTTACCGGGGACAGGGGGACACTGAAGCTTTCTTT
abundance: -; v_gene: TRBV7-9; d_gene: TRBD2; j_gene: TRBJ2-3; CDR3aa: CASSRAGGLTDTQYF; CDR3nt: TGTGCCAGCAGCCGAGCGGGAGGACTAACAGATACGCAGTATTTT
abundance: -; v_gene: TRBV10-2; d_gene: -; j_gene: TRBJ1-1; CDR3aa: CASSRQREFNTEAFF; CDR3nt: TGCGCCAGCAGTCGACAAAGGGAGTTTAACACTGAAGCTTTCTTT
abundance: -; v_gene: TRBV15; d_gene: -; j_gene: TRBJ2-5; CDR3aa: CATSRDYSQTETQYF; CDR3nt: TGTGCCACCAGCAGAGATTATTCACAGACGGAGACCCAGTACTTC
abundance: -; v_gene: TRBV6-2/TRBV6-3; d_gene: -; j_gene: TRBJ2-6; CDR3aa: CASSHAPRARVLPGANVLTF; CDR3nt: TGTGCCAGCAGTCACGCCCCCCGCGCCCGGGTTCTGCCTGGGGCCAACGTCCTGACTTTC
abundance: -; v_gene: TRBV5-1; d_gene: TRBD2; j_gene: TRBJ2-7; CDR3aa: CASSAGLAESYEQYF; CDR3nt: TGCGCCAGCAGCGCGGGACTAGCGGAGTCCTACGAGCAGTACTTC
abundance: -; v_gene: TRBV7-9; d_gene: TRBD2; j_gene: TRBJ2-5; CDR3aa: CASSFPPGASGGARETQYF; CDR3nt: TGTGCCAGCAGCTTCCCACCTGGGGCTAGCGGGGGGGCCAGGGAGACCCAGTACTTC
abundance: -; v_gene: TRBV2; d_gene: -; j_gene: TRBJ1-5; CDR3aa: CASRENTQPSQPQHF; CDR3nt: TGTGCCAGCAGAGAAAACACACAACCGTCTCAGCCCCAGCATTTT
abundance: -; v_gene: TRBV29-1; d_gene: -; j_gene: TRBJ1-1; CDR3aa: CSVVGVGAFF; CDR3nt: TGCAGCGTTGTGGGAGTTGGGGCTTTCTTT
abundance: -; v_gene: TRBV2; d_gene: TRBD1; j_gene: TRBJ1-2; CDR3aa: CASSEALPGGAGYTF; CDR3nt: TGTGCCAGCAGTGAAGCGCTTCCAGGGGGCGCGGGCTACACCTTC
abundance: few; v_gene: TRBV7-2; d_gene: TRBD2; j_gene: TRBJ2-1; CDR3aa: CASSGGRALYNEQFF; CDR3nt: TGTGCCAGCAGCGGCGGGAGGGCCCTCTACAATGAGCAGTTCTTC
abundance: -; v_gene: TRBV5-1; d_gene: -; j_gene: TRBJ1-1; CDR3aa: CASRRETASTEAFF; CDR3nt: TGCGCCAGCAGGAGAGAGACAGCGTCCACTGAAGCTTTCTTT
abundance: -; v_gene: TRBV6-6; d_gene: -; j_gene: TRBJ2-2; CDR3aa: CASTLLHNSGELFF; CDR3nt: TGTGCCAGCACCCTACTACACAACTCCGGGGAGCTGTTTTTT
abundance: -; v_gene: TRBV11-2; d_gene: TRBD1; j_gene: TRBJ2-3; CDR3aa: CASSPGQGRSADTQYF; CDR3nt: TGTGCCAGCAGCCCAGGACAGGGGCGATCGGCGGATACGCAGTATTTT
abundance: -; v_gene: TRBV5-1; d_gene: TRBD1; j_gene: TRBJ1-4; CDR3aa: CASSLWGTGGANEKLFF; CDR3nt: TGCGCCAGCAGCTTGTGGGGGACAGGGGGAGCTAATGAAAAACTGTTTTTT
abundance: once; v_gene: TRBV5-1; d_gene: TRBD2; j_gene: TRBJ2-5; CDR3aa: CASSLEGRELETQYF; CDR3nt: TGCGCCAGCAGCTTGGAAGGGCGGGAGCTAGAGACCCAGTACTTC
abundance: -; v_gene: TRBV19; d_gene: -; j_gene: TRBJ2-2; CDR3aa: CATTFAVGGGTGELFF; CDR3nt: TGTGCCACAACCTTTGCGGTGGGAGGGGGGACCGGGGAGCTGTTTTTT
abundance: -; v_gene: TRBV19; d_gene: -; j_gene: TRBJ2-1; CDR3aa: CASSRVTNSPEQFF; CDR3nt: TGTGCCAGTAGCCGCGTGACTAATTCGCCCGAGCAGTTCTTC
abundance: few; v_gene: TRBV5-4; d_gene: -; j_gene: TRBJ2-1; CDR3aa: CASSSGPREGFF; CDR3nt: TGTGCCAGCAGCTCCGGACCCAGGGAAGGGTTCTTC
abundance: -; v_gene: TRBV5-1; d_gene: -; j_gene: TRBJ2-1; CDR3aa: CASSLGGNEQFF; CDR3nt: TGCGCCAGCAGCTTGGGAGGTAATGAGCAGTTCTTC
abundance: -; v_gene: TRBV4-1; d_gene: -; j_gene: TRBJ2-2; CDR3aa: CASSQDRPNTGELFF; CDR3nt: TGCGCCAGCAGCCAAGACAGGCCCAACACCGGGGAGCTGTTTTTT
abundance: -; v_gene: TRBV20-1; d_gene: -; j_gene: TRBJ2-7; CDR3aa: CSAGLTYEQYF; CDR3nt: TGCAGCGCCGGACTTACCTACGAGCAGTACTTC
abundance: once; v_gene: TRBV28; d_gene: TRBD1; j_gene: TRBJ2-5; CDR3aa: CASSGSGTGRETQYF; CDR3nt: TGTGCCAGCAGTGGCTCCGGGACAGGGCGAGAGACCCAGTACTTC